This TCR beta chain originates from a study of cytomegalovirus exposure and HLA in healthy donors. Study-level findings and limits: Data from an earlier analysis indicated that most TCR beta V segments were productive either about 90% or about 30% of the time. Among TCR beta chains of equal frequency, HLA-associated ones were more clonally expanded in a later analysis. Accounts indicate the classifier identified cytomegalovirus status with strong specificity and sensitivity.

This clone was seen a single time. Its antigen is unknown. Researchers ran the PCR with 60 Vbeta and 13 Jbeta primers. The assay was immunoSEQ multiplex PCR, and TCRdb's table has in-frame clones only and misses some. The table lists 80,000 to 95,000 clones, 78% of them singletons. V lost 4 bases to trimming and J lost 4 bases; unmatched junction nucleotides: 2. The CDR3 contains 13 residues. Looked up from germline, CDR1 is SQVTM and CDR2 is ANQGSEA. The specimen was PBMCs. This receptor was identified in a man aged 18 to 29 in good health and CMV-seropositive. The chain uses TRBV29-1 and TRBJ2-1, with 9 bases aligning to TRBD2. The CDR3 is CSVVAGDYNEQFF. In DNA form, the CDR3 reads TGCAGCGTTGTAGCGGGGGATTACAATGAGCAGTTCTTC.